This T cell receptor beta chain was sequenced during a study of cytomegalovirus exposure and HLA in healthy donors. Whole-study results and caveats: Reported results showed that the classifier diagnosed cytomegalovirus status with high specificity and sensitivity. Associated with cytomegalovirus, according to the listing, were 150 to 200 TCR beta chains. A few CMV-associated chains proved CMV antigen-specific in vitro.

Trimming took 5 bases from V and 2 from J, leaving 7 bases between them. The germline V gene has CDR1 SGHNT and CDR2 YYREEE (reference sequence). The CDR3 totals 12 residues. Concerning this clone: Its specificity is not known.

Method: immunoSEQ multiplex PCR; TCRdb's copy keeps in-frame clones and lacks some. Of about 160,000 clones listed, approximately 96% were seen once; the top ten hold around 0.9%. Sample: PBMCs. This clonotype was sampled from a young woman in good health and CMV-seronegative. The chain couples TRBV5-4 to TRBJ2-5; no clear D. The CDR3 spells CASSFPQETQYF. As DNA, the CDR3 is TGTGCCAGCAGTTTTCCTCAAGAGACCCAGTACTTC.